The clone carrying this T cell receptor beta chain was observed a handful of times. The TCRbeta library was prepared with unique molecular identifiers. Each CDR3 protein is one row after TCRdb ran MiXCR on the PCR reads. The sample has hundreds of thousands of distinct CDR3 sequences; 10% to 15% are singletons. The data derive from a study of T-cell reconstitution after alpha-beta-depleted transplantation in children. This CDR3 is 15 amino acids long. V was clipped by 0 bases and J by 5 bases, with 14 bases between them. Germline CDR1 SGHDT, CDR2 YYEEEE. The genes are TRBV5-6 and TRBJ1-1; D may be TRBD1 (5 bases). The sequence was collected from a male patient aged 10 to 17 who had a stem cell transplant for acute myeloid leukemia, so the T cells may come from the graft donor. The sequencing here drew on PBMCs, mostly from graft donor cells, taken 360 days after TCRalphabeta/CD19-depleted stem cell transplant. DNA of the CDR3: TGTGCCAGCAGCTTGGAGGTCAGGGAGGTGACTGAAGCTTTCTTT. This gives the protein CASSLEVREVTEAFF.